This T cell receptor beta chain comes out of a study of prognosis after radiotherapy for stage I lung cancer. Points from the study as a whole: Post-therapy Shannon entropy was lower in patients developing distant metastases following stereotactic body radiation therapy.

CDR3 of TCR beta was amplified from genomic DNA via a two-round multiplex PCR. Amplification in first-round PCR relied on primers specific to each TRBV and TRBJ gene. Each CDR3 protein gets one entry after TCRdb re-called the multiplex PCR reads with MiXCR. This sample has about 51,000 distinct CDR3 sequences, with over 30% found just once. This clonotype occurred many times. No antigen is known for it. The sample here was PBMCs, taken before or after stereotactic body radiation therapy (not recorded which). The TCR originated in a donor at least 50 years old with non-small cell lung cancer.

The CDR3 DNA reads TGTGCCAGCTCACCACCGAACAGGGGGATGACAGATACGCAGTATTTT. This codes for CASSPPNRGMTDTQYF. This sequence joins TRBV18 and TRBJ2-3; 8 nucleotides agree with TRBD1. Germline CDR1 KGHSH, CDR2 LQKENI. The J segment lost 3 bases and the V segment lost 0 bases, leaving 5 bases of the junction unmatched. The CDR3 totals 16 residues.